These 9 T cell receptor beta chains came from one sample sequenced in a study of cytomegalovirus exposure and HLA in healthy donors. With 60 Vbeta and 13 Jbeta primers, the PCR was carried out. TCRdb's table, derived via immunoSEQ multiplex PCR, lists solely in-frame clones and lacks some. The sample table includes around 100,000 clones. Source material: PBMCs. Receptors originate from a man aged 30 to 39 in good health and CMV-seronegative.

CDR3 in amino acids: CASSRDRVKPNYGYTF. Here the CDR3 DNA reads TGTGCCAGCAGCCGCGACAGGGTCAAACCCAACTATGGCTACACCTTC. The genes are TRBV6-6 and TRBJ1-2, with TRBD1 identical over 7 bases. V lost 6 bases to trimming and J lost 2 bases; unmatched junction nucleotides: 12. Germline V gene sequence: CDR1 MNHNY, CDR2 SVGAGI (reference sequence). CDR3 length: 16 amino acids.

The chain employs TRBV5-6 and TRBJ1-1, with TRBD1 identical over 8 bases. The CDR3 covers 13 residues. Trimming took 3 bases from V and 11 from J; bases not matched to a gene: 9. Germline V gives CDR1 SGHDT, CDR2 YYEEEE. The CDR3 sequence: CASSYGGQGRAFF. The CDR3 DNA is TGTGCCAGCAGCTACGGAGGACAGGGTCGGGCTTTCTTT. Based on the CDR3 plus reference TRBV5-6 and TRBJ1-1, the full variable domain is DAGVTQSPTHLIKTRGQQVTLRCSPKSGHDTVSWYQQALGQGPQFIFQYYEEEERQRGNFPDRFSGHQFPNYSSELNVNALLLGDSALYLCASSYGGQGRAFFGQGTRLTVV.

The CDR3 reads CASSMTGEHEKLFF. CDR3 nucleotides: TGTGCCAGTAGTATGACAGGGGAGCATGAAAAACTGTTTTTT. This rearrangement joins TRBV19 to TRBJ1-4; 8 bases line up with TRBD1. Germline CDR1 LNHDA, CDR2 SQIVND (reference sequence). V trimming: 3 bases; J trimming: 6 bases; junction bases outside the gene matches: 3. The CDR3 is 14 amino acids. Using reference TRBV19 and TRBJ1-4 for the parts outside the CDR3, the full variable domain is DGGITQSPKYLFRKEGQNVTLSCEQNLNHDAMYWYRQDPGQGLRLIYYSQIVNDFQKGDIAEGYSVSREKKESFPLTVTSAQKNPTAFYLCASSMTGEHEKLFFGSGTQLSVL.

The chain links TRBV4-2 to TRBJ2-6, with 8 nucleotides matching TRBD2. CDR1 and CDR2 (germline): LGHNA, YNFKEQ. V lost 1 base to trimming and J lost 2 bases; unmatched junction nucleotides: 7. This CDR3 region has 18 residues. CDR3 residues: CASSQAGRDTAGANVLTF. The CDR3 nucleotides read TGTGCCAGCAGCCAAGCCGGGAGGGATACTGCTGGGGCCAACGTCCTGACTTTC.

As DNA, the CDR3 is TGTGCCAGCAGCTGGAGCGGGGGGGAATACAATGAGCAGTTCTTC. Translation gives CASSWSGGEYNEQFF. This chain links TRBV5-6 with TRBJ2-1; 10 bases are a match to TRBD2. J lost 4 bases, V lost 3 bases, and 4 bases had no gene match. The germline V gene has CDR1 SGHDT and CDR2 YYEEEE. CDR3 length: 15 residues.

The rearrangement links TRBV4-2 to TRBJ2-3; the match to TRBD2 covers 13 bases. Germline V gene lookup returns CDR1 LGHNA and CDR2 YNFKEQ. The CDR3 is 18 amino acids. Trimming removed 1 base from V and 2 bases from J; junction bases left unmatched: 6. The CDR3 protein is CASSQASTSGGATDTQYF. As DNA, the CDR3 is TGTGCCAGCAGCCAAGCGTCAACTAGCGGGGGGGCCACAGATACGCAGTATTTT.

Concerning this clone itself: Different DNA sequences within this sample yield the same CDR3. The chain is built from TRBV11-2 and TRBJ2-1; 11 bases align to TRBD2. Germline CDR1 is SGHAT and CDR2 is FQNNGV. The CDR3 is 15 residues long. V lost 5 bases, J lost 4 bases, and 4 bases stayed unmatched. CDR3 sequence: CASSLRLAGYNEQFF. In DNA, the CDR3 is TGTGCCAGCAGCCTTAGACTAGCGGGGTACAATGAGCAGTTCTTC.

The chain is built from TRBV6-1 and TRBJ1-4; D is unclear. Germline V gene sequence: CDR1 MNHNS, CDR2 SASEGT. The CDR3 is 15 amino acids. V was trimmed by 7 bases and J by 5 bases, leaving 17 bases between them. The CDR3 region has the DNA TGTGCCAGCAATGCAGGAGGCTTGGCCAATGAAAAACTGTTTTTT. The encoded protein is CASNAGGLANEKLFF.

The CDR3 loop reads CASSPRTGGTEAFF. DNA for the CDR3: TGCGCCAGCAGCCCCCGAACAGGGGGCACTGAAGCTTTCTTT. The rearrangement links TRBV4-3 to TRBJ1-1, with TRBD1 matching over 8 bases. In germline, CDR1 is LGHNA, CDR2 YSLEER. This CDR3 is 14 amino acids long. Trimming took 4 bases from V and 4 from J; bases not matched to a gene: 5.